This T cell receptor beta chain was captured by sequencing in a study of spatial heterogeneity in lung cancer. Overall study results and limits: Ubiquitous expanded tumor TCRs were observed in blood more at resection than follow-up.

Sample time point: sample taken at primary tumor resection. Unsorted whole RNA samples from tumor, nontumor lung or frozen PBMC were sequenced. A total of more than 65 untreated early-stage non-small cell lung cancer patients served as donors. TCRdb analysed the 5' RACE reads with MiXCR anew, one entry per CDR3 protein. The sample records tens of thousands of distinct CDR3 sequences, 7.5% being singletons. The CDR3 contains 15 residues. V dropped 7 bases and J dropped 5; count of bases not matched to a gene: 9. Germline loops: CDR1 MGHDK, CDR2 SYGVNS. There are many counts of this clonotype. No antigen is known for it.

Sample: PBMCs, taken at surgery. This chain links TRBV25-1 with TRBJ2-2; 8 nucleotides line up with TRBD2. This sequence originates from a male donor with early-stage non-small cell lung cancer. Here the CDR3 reads CASKGLAGNTGELFF. Written as DNA, the CDR3 is TGTGCCAGCAAGGGGCTAGCGGGCAATACCGGGGAGCTGTTTTTT.